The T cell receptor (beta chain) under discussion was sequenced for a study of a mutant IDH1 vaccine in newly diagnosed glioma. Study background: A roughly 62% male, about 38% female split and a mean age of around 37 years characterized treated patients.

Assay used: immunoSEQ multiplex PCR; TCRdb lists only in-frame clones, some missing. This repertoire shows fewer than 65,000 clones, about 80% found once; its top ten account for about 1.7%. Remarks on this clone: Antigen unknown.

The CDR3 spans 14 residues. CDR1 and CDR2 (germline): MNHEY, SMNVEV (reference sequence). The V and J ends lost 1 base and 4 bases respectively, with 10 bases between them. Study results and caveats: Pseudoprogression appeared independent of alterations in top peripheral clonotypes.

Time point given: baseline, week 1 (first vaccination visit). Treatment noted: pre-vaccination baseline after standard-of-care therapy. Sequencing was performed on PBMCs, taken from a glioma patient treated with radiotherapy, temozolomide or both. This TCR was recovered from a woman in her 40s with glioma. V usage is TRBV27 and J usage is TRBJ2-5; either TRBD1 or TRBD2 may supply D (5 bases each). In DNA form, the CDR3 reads TGTGCCAGCAGTTTATTGGGGACGGGAGAGACCCAGTACTTC. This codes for CASSLLGTGETQYF.